Following are 3 T cell receptor beta chains from one sample sequenced in a study of CD8 T cells in ankylosing spondylitis. TCRdb fed the 5' RACE reads into MiXCR, producing one record per CDR3 protein. The sample contains around 890,000 distinct CDR3 sequences, over 9.5% of which appear only once. These receptors' targets are unknown. Whole-study results and caveats: It appeared that ankylosing spondylitis blood was characterized by a TCR beta motif of under ten highly homologous variants.

The sequencing input was blood, either unsorted or a sorted T cell fraction (not recorded which). All receptors derive from a male donor with ankylosing spondylitis.

Remarks on this clonotype: A much bigger clone sits one base away, suggesting this may be a read error. J is TRBJ2-7 and V is TRBV20-1; 8 bases match TRBD2. This CDR3 region has 12 residues. Trimming cost V 6 bases and J 6 bases; bases outside gene matches: 7. CDR1 and CDR2 (germline): DFQATT, SNEGSKA (reference sequence). Written as DNA, the CDR3 is TGCAGTGCACGCGGACTAGCTACCGAGCAGTACTTC. Residues: CSARGLATEQYF.

This clonotype was detected a few times. The J gene is TRBJ1-1, the V gene TRBV5-6; TRBD1 is a possible D gene (6 bases). This CDR3 region has 12 residues. Germline CDR1 reads SGHDT; CDR2 reads YYEEEE. V dropped 6 bases and J dropped 12 bases, with 18 bases sitting between them. Here the CDR3 DNA reads TGTGCCAGCACCACGAACAGGGAGAGGACTTTCTTT. Translating gives CASTTNRERTFF.

The chain uses TRBV7-9 and TRBJ2-5; D call uncertain. CDR1 and CDR2 from the germline V gene are SEHNR and FQNEAQ (reference sequence). V was clipped by 2 bases and J by 1 base, with 14 bases between them. CDR3 length: 16 amino acids. CDR3 loop: CASSLFRRRAQETQYF. The CDR3 DNA reads TGTGCCAGCAGCTTATTTCGTAGAAGGGCCCAAGAGACCCAGTACTTC.